This is a list of T cell receptor beta chains from one sample in a study of CD8 T cells in Susac syndrome. TCRdb independently ran MiXCR on the immunoSEQ multiplex PCR reads; one entry per CDR3 protein. Altogether a few hundred thousand distinct CDR3 sequences are present, roughly 94% being singletons, with the ten largest covering 0.082%. The sequencing input was CD4+ T cells from PBMCs. The receptor set was obtained from a human donor with multiple sclerosis. Both conserved end residues are part of each CDR3. Fields, in order: V gene, D gene, clone size, J gene, CDR3 DNA, CDR3 protein. A D gene is named only where the DNA matches it firmly. A clone size is listed for some rows: how often the clone was seen (once, few, many), or a class if it is expanded.

TRBV30,NA,NA,TRBJ2-1,TGTGCCTGGAGTAAACTGACTACGGGGGATGAGCAGTTCTTC,CAWSKLTTGDEQFF
TRBV19,TRBD2,once,TRBJ2-1,TGTGCCAGTAGTAATGGACTAGCCGACAATGAGCAGTTCTTC,CASSNGLADNEQFF
TRBV27,NA,NA,TRBJ1-1,TGTGCCAGCAGTTTATTAGGGATGTGGGACACTGAAGCTTTCTTT,CASSLLGMWDTEAFF
TRBV5-1,NA,NA,TRBJ1-6,TGCGCCAGCAGCTGGCGACAGGTAATTAATTCACCCCTCCACTTT,CASSWRQVINSPLHF
TRBV18,NA,NA,TRBJ2-3,TGTGCCAGCTCACCACCGTCGAGGGGGGCGAGCACAGATACGCAGTATTTT,CASSPPSRGASTDTQYF
TRBV12-3/TRBV12-4,NA,NA,TRBJ1-1,TGTGCCAGCAGTTCCGGGCGTGAAGCTTTCTTT,CASSSGREAFF
TRBV7-2,NA,NA,TRBJ2-7,TGTGCCAGCAGCTCCGGAGGAAACTACGAGCAGTACTTC,CASSSGGNYEQYF
TRBV29-1,NA,NA,TRBJ2-3,TGCAGCGTTGGATTAGGCACAGATACGCAGTATTTT,CSVGLGTDTQYF
TRBV30,NA,NA,TRBJ2-2,TGTGCCTGGAGTCGTGGTTTCCCCGGGGAGCTGTTTTTT,CAWSRGFPGELFF
TRBV7-9,NA,NA,TRBJ1-6,TGTGCCAGCAGCTCGATGACCGGAATTCAGGCCCTCCACTTT,CASSSMTGIQALHF
TRBV29-1,NA,NA,TRBJ1-1,TGCAGCGTGGAGAGGTCCGGGGTTGAAGCTTTCTTT,CSVERSGVEAFF
TRBV12-5,NA,NA,TRBJ2-1,TGTGCTAGTGGACGGGGGGCGGAAGATAATGAGCAGTTCTTC,CASGRGAEDNEQFF
TRBV29-1,NA,NA,TRBJ2-7,TGCAGCGCCGGCACTGGGATCTCCTACGAGCAGTACTTC,CSAGTGISYEQYF
TRBV20-1,NA,NA,TRBJ1-1,TGCAGTGCTAGCGGGCAGGGAGGTACTGAAGCTTTCTTT,CSASGQGGTEAFF